This TCR beta chain was captured by sequencing in a study of molecular identifiers for immune sequencing clone quantification. TCRdb redid the calling of the PCR reads with MiXCR, one entry per CDR3 protein. The sample includes 400,000 to 600,000 distinct CDR3 sequences, around 23% of them seen just once. The germline V gene has CDR1 SEHNR and CDR2 FQNEAQ (reference sequence). V was pared by 5 bases and J by 2 bases, with 12 bases of the junction left unmatched. This CDR3 has 17 residues. Sequenced sample: naive CD8+ T cells from blood, with Jurkat cell RNA spiked in. This sample's subset: FACS-sorted CD8+CD4-CCR7+CD45RA+ naive T cells. This clonotype was sampled from a human donor in good health. Some libraries in this study had Jurkat cell RNA spiked in. The rearrangement uses TRBV7-9 and TRBJ2-3, with 8 bases identical to TRBD2. The CDR3 coding sequence is TGTGCCAGCAGCCCACCCGACGAGCGGGGGCTCACAGATACGCAGTATTTT. Amino acids: CASSPPDERGLTDTQYF. Full variable domain (remainder filled in from reference TRBV7-9 and TRBJ2-3): DTGVSQNPRHKITKRGQNVTFRCDPISEHNRLYWYRQTLGQGPEFLTYFQNEAQLEKSRLLSDRFSAERPKGSFSTLEIQRTEQGDSAMYLCASSPPDERGLTDTQYFGPGTRLTVL.